This TCR beta chain derives from a study of cytomegalovirus exposure and HLA in healthy donors. Study-level findings and limits: Versus the approximately 700-donor mean, an Asian-associated ancestry cluster reportedly showed fewer N-insertions in a later analysis. Later analysis demonstrated an association between a missense DCLRE1C variant and TCR beta V- and J-gene trimming. With high specificity and sensitivity, the classifier reportedly diagnosed cytomegalovirus status.

A note on this clone: The antigen remains undetermined.

From germline, CDR1 is KGHSH and CDR2 LQKENI. Between the trimmed V and J ends, which lost 1 base and 1 base, there was a span of 10 bases. CDR3 size: 15 residues. 13 Jbeta primers and 60 Vbeta primers were used for the PCR. The method was immunoSEQ multiplex PCR; TCRdb's version includes in-frame clones alone and lacks a portion of them. The sample lists 100,000 to 150,000 clones, over 60% occurring once. The genes are TRBV18 and TRBJ1-1; the D gene is possibly TRBD1 (5 bases). The source of this sequence is a male donor in good health and CMV-seropositive. The sample taken for sequencing was PBMCs. The CDR3 nucleotides read TGTGCCAGCTCACCACAGGACACCTCGAACACTGAAGCTTTCTTT. This translates into CASSPQDTSNTEAFF.